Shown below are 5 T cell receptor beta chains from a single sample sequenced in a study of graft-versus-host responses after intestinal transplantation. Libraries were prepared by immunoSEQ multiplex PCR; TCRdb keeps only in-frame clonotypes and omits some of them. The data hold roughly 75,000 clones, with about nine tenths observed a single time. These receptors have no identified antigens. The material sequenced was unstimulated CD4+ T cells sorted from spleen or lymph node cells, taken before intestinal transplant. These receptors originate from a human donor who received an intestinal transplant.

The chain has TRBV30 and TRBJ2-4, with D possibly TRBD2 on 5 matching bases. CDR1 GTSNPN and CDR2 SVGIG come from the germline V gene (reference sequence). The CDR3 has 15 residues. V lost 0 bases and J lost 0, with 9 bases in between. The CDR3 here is CAWSVGVLAKNIQYF. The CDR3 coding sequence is TGTGCCTGGAGTGTCGGGGTACTAGCCAAAAACATTCAGTACTTC.

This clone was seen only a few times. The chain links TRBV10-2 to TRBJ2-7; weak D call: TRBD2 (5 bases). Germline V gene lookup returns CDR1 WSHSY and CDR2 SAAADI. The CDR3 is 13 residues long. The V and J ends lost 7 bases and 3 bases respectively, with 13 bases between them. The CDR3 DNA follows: TGCGCCAGCACCCGGGGATTGGACTACGAGCAGTACTTC. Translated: CASTRGLDYEQYF.

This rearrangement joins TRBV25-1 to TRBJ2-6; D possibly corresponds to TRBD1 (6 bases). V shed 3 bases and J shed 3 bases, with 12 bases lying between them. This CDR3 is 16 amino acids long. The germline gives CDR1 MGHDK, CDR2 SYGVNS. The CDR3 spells CASSDSRTVGANVLTF. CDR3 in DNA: TGTGCCAGCAGTGACTCCAGGACAGTTGGGGCCAACGTCCTGACTTTC.

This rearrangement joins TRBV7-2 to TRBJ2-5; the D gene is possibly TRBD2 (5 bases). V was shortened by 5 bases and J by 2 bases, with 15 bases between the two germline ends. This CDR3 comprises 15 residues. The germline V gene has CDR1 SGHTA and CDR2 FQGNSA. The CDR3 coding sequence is TGTGCCAGCAGCCCCGTCCGGACTCGACAAGAGACCCAGTACTTC. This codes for CASSPVRTRQETQYF.

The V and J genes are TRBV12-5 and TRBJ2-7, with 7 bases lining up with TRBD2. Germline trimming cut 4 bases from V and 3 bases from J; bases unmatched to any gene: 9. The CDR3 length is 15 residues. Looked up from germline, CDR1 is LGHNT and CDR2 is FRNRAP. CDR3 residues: CASGSIVSGYYEQYF. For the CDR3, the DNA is TGTGCTAGTGGTTCCATAGTTAGCGGGTACTACGAGCAGTACTTC. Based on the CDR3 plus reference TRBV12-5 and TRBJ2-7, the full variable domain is DARVTQTPRHKVTEMGQEVTMRCQPILGHNTVFWYRQTMMQGLELLAYFRNRAPLDDSGMPKDRFSAEMPDATLATLKIQPSEPRDSAVYFCASGSIVSGYYEQYFGPGTRLTVT.